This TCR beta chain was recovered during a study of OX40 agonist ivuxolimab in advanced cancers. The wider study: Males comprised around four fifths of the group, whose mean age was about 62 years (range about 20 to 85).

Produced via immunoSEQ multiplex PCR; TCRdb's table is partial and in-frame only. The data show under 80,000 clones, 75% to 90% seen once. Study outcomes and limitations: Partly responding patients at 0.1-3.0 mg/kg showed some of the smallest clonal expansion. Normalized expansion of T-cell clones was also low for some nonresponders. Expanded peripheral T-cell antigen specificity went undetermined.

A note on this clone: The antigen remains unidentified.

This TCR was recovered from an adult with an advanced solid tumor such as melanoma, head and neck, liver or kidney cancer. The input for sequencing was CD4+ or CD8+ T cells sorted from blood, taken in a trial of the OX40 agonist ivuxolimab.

The CDR3 protein is CASSGAQRGYGYTF. The CDR3 region has the DNA TGTGCCAGCAGTGGGGCCCAACGGGGCTATGGCTACACCTTC. V is TRBV27 and J is TRBJ1-2; D is possibly TRBD1 (5 bases). CDR1 MNHEY and CDR2 SMNVEV come from the germline V gene (reference sequence). Trimming stripped 5 bases from V and 4 bases from J, with 14 bases between. This CDR3 comprises 14 residues.